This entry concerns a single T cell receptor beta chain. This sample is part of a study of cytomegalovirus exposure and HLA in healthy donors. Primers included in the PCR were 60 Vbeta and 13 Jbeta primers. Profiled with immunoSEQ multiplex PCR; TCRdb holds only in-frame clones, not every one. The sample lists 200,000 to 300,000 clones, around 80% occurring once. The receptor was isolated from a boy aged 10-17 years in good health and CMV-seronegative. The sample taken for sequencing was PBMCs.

The CDR3: CASSLADSWYGYTF. The CDR3 bases are TGTGCCAGCAGCTTAGCTGACAGTTGGTATGGCTACACCTTC. This chain links TRBV11-3 with TRBJ1-2, with a weak D call TRBD1 (5 bases). The germline V gene encodes CDR1 SGHNT and CDR2 YENEEA. The CDR3 contains 14 residues. The V end lost 1 base, the J end lost 5 bases, and 11 bases lay between the germline ends.